The source of this T cell receptor beta chain is a study of shared clonotypes between healthy human individuals. CDR3 size: 13 residues. Germline assignment: CDR1 LNHDA and CDR2 SQIVND (reference sequence). Trimming left V 4 bases short and J 6 bases short, with 12 bases between. Method: immunoSEQ multiplex PCR; TCRdb's copy keeps in-frame clones and lacks some. The table lists 2 million to 2.5 million clones, 80% to 95% of them singletons. This receptor was taken from a man aged 18 to 30 in good health. Some clones in this sample may be carry-over from other donors' samples. The V call is TRBV19, the J call TRBJ1-2, with D possibly matching TRBD1 (5 bases). The sample consisted of naive CD4+ T cells from PBMCs. The subset is: CD45RA+ positively selected. The chain's CDR3 is CASSTLQTDGYTF. DNA for the CDR3: TGTGCCAGTAGTACCCTCCAGACAGATGGCTACACCTTC.